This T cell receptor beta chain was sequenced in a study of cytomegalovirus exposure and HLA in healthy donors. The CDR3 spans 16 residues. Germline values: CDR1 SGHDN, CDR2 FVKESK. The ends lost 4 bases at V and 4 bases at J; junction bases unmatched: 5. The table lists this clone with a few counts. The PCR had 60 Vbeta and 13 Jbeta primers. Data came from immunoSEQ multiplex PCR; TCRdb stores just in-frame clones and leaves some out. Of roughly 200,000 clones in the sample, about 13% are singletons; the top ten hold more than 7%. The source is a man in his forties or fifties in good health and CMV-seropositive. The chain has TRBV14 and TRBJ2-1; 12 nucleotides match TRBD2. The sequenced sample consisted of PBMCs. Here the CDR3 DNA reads TGTGCCAGCAGCCGCAGGGGACTAGCGGGTTACAATGAGCAGTTCTTC. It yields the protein CASSRRGLAGYNEQFF.